The source of this T cell receptor beta chain is a study of blood T cell repertoires in COVID-19. Study in general: Sample material is recorded as cDNA or gDNA derived from T cells, B-cell-depleted T cells, or PBMCs.

Deletions cut 3 bases from V and 0 bases from J, with 9 bases between. This CDR3 region has 14 residues. Germline values: CDR1 SEHNR, CDR2 FQNEAQ (reference sequence). In the source study's methods: Using reference gene primer amplification, nucleated cell counts were estimated. The method was immunoSEQ multiplex PCR; TCRdb's version includes in-frame clones alone and lacks a portion of them. V and J calls and clone size come straight from that table; D and trimming were deduced from the DNA. Among some 150,000 clones, roughly 86% were seen once, and the ten largest hold 2.3%. V usage is TRBV7-9 and J usage is TRBJ2-7; no clear D. Sequencing input: peripheral blood. The TCR originated in a human donor in a cohort sampled during active COVID-19. CDR3 protein: CASSFTGSSYEQYF. The CDR3 DNA sequence: TGTGCCAGCAGCTTCACGGGTAGCTCCTACGAGCAGTACTTC.